This T cell receptor beta chain derives from a study of control samples from healthy donors and cancer patients. Sequencing used immunoSEQ multiplex PCR; TCRdb keeps in-frame clones, though not all of them. This sample has around 200,000 clones; 91% occur once, and the top ten carry over 1.2%. Germline V gene lookup returns CDR1 DFQATT and CDR2 SNEGSKA (reference sequence). J was trimmed by 5 bases and V by 3 bases; bases with no gene match: 8. The length of the CDR3 is 14 residues. The chain recombines TRBV20-1 with TRBJ2-7, with 9 bases identical to TRBD1. Sequencing input: blood. The receptor was isolated from a woman aged 30 to 39 in good health. The CDR3: CSASPGTGSNEQYF. CDR3 DNA sequence: TGCAGTGCTAGTCCCGGGACAGGGAGTAACGAGCAGTACTTC.